The next 5 T cell receptor beta chains were all read from a single sample in a study of Graves' ophthalmopathy and Graves' hyperthyroidism. The sequenced template was RNA, covering the TCR beta CDR3 region. After a first-round RT-PCR with HTBI primers, a second-round multiplex PCR was run. TCRdb re-derived calls from the multiplex PCR reads in MiXCR, one entry per CDR3 protein. The sample lists about 640,000 distinct CDR3 sequences, about two fifths occurring once. Sequencing was done on a sample of peripheral blood. All receptors come from an adult man with Graves' ophthalmopathy.

This clonotype was seen repeatedly, ten times or more. This chain connects TRBV7-8 to TRBJ1-2; 11 bases are a match to TRBD1. With 5 bases clipped from V and 5 bases from J, the junction kept 7 bases outside the gene matches. CDR1 and CDR2 (germline): SGHVS, FQNEAQ. This CDR3 is built from 15 residues. DNA of the CDR3: TGTGCCAGCAGCCTCCGGACAGGGGGCGCTTATGGCTACACCTTC. Translated: CASSLRTGGAYGYTF.

This clonotype was detected a few times. The CDR3 nucleotides read TGTGCCAGCAGTTCAACCATCGGGGAGCTGTTTTTT. Its translation is CASSSTIGELFF. V is TRBV12-3 or TRBV12-4 and J is TRBJ2-2; D uncertain. V lost 4 bases, J lost 7 bases, and 7 bases lay in between. The CDR3 sequence is 12 residues long.

The V gene is TRBV29-1, the J gene TRBJ1-2; tentative D call: TRBD1 (6 bases). V lost 0 bases and J lost 5, with 10 bases in between. Germline CDR1 is SQVTM and CDR2 is ANQGSEA. The CDR3 loop spans 13 amino acids. CDR3 in DNA: TGCAGCGTTGAAGAACAGGGACTTTATGGCTACACCTTC. Encoded protein: CSVEEQGLYGYTF.

The chain is built from TRBV29-1 and TRBJ1-2; TRBD1 agrees at 8 bases. This CDR3 is built from 13 residues. Germline loops: CDR1 SQVTM, CDR2 ANQGSEA. The CDR3 is CSALGQADHGYTF. DNA of the CDR3: TGCAGTGCCCTGGGACAGGCTGACCATGGCTACACCTTC.

A word on this clonotype: This may arise from a read error, as a much more abundant clone is one base away. V gene TRBV10-1 combines with J gene TRBJ2-6; TRBD2 is a possible D gene (5 bases). The germline V gene has CDR1 WNHNN and CDR2 SYGVQD (reference sequence). The V end was cut by 2 bases, the J end by 0 bases, with 14 bases between. The CDR3 sequence is 18 residues long. CDR3 coding DNA: TGCGCCAGCAGTGAGCAGGCTCCGGGGTGCTCTGGGGCCAACGTCCTGACTTTC. Its protein product is CASSEQAPGCSGANVLTF.